Following are 21 T cell receptor beta chains from one sample sequenced in a study of shared clonotypes between healthy human individuals. Clones were read by immunoSEQ multiplex PCR, and TCRdb kept only the in-frame ones, dropping some. The repertoire holds 2,500,000 or so clones, with 93% as singletons. Sequenced: naive CD4+ T cells from PBMCs. Stated subset: CD45RA+ positively selected. Receptor source: a man in his late teens or twenties in good health. Some clones in this sample may be carry-over from other donors' samples.

This chain joins TRBV9 and TRBJ2-5; D not certain. The germline CDR1 and CDR2 sequences are SGDLS and YYNGEE. Deletions cut 3 bases from V and 2 bases from J, with 20 bases between. The CDR3 totals 17 residues. CDR3 protein: CASSANSGDRPQETQYF. The CDR3 DNA reads TGTGCCAGCAGCGCGAATTCGGGCGACCGACCTCAAGAGACCCAGTACTTC.

The chain couples TRBV6-4 to TRBJ2-2; maybe TRBD2 (5 bases). V was shortened by 3 bases and J by 5 bases, with 10 bases between the two germline ends. CDR1 MRHNA and CDR2 SNTAGT come from the germline V gene. This CDR3 has 14 amino acids. The CDR3 DNA reads TGTGCCAGCAGTGAGTCCGGGATGACCGGGGAGCTGTTTTTT. Translation gives CASSESGMTGELFF.

The V gene is TRBV2, the J gene TRBJ1-2; TRBD1 agrees at 12 bases. Per the germline V gene, CDR1 is SNHLY and CDR2 is FYNNEI. The CDR3 is 13 residues long. Losses at the gene ends were 6 bases for V and 6 bases for J; bases not matched to a gene: 2. CDR3 sequence: CASRGQGANGYTF. In nucleotides, the CDR3 is TGTGCCAGCAGGGGACAGGGGGCGAATGGCTACACCTTC.

The rearrangement joins TRBV6-4 to TRBJ2-7; 7 bases are a match to TRBD2. Germline CDR1 is MRHNA and CDR2 is SNTAGT. This CDR3 contains 17 residues. Unmatched junction bases numbered 9, after V lost 0 bases and J lost 1 base. This chain's CDR3 is CASSDSPREAHSYEQYF. The CDR3 DNA follows: TGTGCCAGCAGTGACTCACCCCGGGAGGCCCATTCCTACGAGCAGTACTTC.

This chain connects TRBV2 to TRBJ2-1; 10 bases fit TRBD2. From germline, CDR1 is SNHLY and CDR2 FYNNEI. The junction had 5 bases not matched to a gene; V was cut back by 5 bases and J by 4 bases. The CDR3 loop spans 15 amino acids. The chain's CDR3 is CASSYVTSGYNEQFF. The CDR3 DNA is TGTGCCAGCAGTTATGTGACTAGCGGGTACAATGAGCAGTTCTTC.

The gene calls are TRBV28 and TRBJ2-7; TRBD2 matches 7 bases. The V and J ends lost 6 bases and 7 bases, in that order; junction bases with no gene match: 15. The germline CDR1 and CDR2 sequences are MDHEN and SYDVKM. The CDR3 covers 15 residues. CDR3 bases: TGTGCCAGCAGCCGTGGAGCGGGAAACCCCTTTGAGCAGTACTTC. Translating gives CASSRGAGNPFEQYF.

This clone was detected once. The chain employs TRBV4-3 and TRBJ2-1; 9 bases are shared with TRBD2. The CDR3 contains 15 residues. The ends lost 1 base at V and 6 bases at J; junction bases unmatched: 4. The V gene's germline CDR1 is LGHNA and CDR2 YSLEER. For the CDR3, the DNA is TGCGCCAGCAGCCAAGGGGGGACTAGCAGCAATGAGCAGTTCTTC. Protein: CASSQGGTSSNEQFF.

The gene calls are TRBV5-6 and TRBJ2-5; 8 bases align to TRBD1. Germline CDR1 is SGHDT and CDR2 is YYEEEE. The CDR3 spans 13 residues. V dropped 5 bases and J dropped 4; count of bases not matched to a gene: 4. CDR3 residues: CASRVQGVETQYF. In nucleotides, the CDR3 is TGTGCCAGCAGAGTACAGGGGGTAGAGACCCAGTACTTC.

The chain carries TRBV28 and TRBJ1-4; perhaps TRBD1 as D (5 bases). Per germline, CDR1 MDHEN and CDR2 SYDVKM. V was clipped by 5 bases and J by 7 bases, with 11 bases between them. This CDR3 spans 13 amino acids. The CDR3 loop reads CASSGPGPEKLFF. CDR3 nucleotides: TGTGCCAGCAGTGGTCCAGGGCCTGAAAAACTGTTTTTT.

Regarding this clone: Additional DNA sequences in this sample encode the identical CDR3. This rearrangement joins TRBV27 to TRBJ1-3; D is undetermined. CDR1 and CDR2 from the germline V gene are MNHEY and SMNVEV (reference sequence). The V gene lost 6 bases and the J gene lost 2 bases, with 8 bases spanning the gap. This CDR3 comprises 13 residues. CDR3 sequence reads: CASSLGAGNTIYF. The CDR3 DNA sequence: TGTGCCAGCAGCCTCGGGGCTGGAAACACCATATATTTT.

The chain is built from TRBV2 and TRBJ1-1; weak D call: TRBD1 (5 bases). The V end lost 2 bases, the J end lost 2 bases, and 15 bases lay between the germline ends. CDR1 and CDR2 (germline): SNHLY, FYNNEI. This CDR3 spans 16 amino acids. The DNA of the CDR3 is TGTGCCAGCAGTGAATTGGACAAATCATTTAACACTGAAGCTTTCTTT. As protein: CASSELDKSFNTEAFF.

The gene calls are TRBV29-1 and TRBJ1-1; D possibly corresponds to TRBD1 (6 bases). V shed 5 bases and J shed 2 bases, with 18 bases lying between them. CDR3 length: 15 amino acids. Germline assignment: CDR1 SQVTM and CDR2 ANQGSEA. The CDR3 loop is CSVHRDPNVNTEAFF. The CDR3 DNA sequence: TGCAGCGTTCACAGGGACCCCAACGTCAACACTGAAGCTTTCTTT.

This sequence joins TRBV9 and TRBJ1-1, with D maybe TRBD1 (5 bases). This CDR3 has 16 amino acids. Trimming shortened V by 0 bases and J by 0 bases, and 12 bases separated the two germline ends. CDR1 is SGDLS, CDR2 YYNGEE, per germline. This chain's CDR3 is CASSVVGEGMNTEAFF. Here the CDR3 DNA reads TGTGCCAGCAGCGTAGTGGGGGAGGGAATGAACACTGAAGCTTTCTTT.

The gene calls are TRBV19 and TRBJ2-2, with D perhaps being TRBD1 or TRBD2 (5 bases each). The germline V and J ends were trimmed by 5 bases and 7 bases, with 14 bases remaining between them. The CDR3 length is 14 residues. Germline V gene sequence: CDR1 LNHDA, CDR2 SQIVND (reference sequence). The CDR3 loop is CASSSRGPNGELFF. The CDR3 bases are TGTGCCAGTAGTTCGAGGGGCCCCAACGGGGAGCTGTTTTTT.

The J gene is TRBJ1-2, the V gene TRBV19; D gene uncertain. V dropped 6 bases and J dropped 3 bases, with 5 bases sitting between them. Germline CDR1 LNHDA, CDR2 SQIVND (reference sequence). The CDR3 totals 11 residues. The CDR3 is CASSQDYGYTF. CDR3 nucleotide sequence: TGTGCCAGTAGCCAGGACTATGGCTACACCTTC.

The J gene is TRBJ2-1, the V gene TRBV6-1; 7 bases are shared with TRBD1. V was clipped by 6 bases and J by 6 bases; unmatched bases: 8. CDR3 length: 14 residues. From germline, CDR1 is MNHNS and CDR2 SASEGT. CDR3 region: CASRILQGRNEQFF. In DNA, the CDR3 is TGTGCCAGCAGGATTTTACAGGGGCGCAATGAGCAGTTCTTC.

This chain uses TRBV28 with TRBJ1-3; D might be TRBD1 (5 bases). Trimming left V 3 bases short and J 4 bases short, with 13 bases between. The CDR3 is 15 residues long. Germline V gene sequence: CDR1 MDHEN, CDR2 SYDVKM. CDR3 sequence (DNA): TGTGCCAGCAGTTTCGTTGCAGGGTTCGGAAACACCATATATTTT. Its translation: CASSFVAGFGNTIYF.

This chain connects TRBV4-3 to TRBJ2-3; tentatively, D is TRBD2 (6 bases). The CDR3 is made up of 13 amino acids. Germline assignment: CDR1 LGHNA and CDR2 YSLEER. V lost 4 bases to trimming and J lost 4 bases, with 9 bases between them. The CDR3 spells CASSPRLADTQYF. DNA of the CDR3: TGCGCCAGCAGCCCCCGACTAGCAGATACGCAGTATTTT.

J is TRBJ2-5 and V is TRBV6-4; 7 positions match TRBD1. The V and J ends lost 4 bases and 5 bases, in that order; junction bases with no gene match: 4. The germline V gene has CDR1 MRHNA and CDR2 SNTAGT. The CDR3 has 13 amino acids. The CDR3 here is CASSVTGAETQYF. In DNA, the CDR3 is TGTGCCAGCAGTGTCACAGGGGCCGAGACCCAGTACTTC.

This clone was counted between two and nine times. The CDR3 region is CSVQTYTGPGSEAFF. As DNA, the CDR3 is TGCAGCGTTCAAACGTACACGGGGCCAGGGTCTGAAGCTTTCTTT. V is TRBV29-1 and J is TRBJ1-1; possibly TRBD1 for D (5 bases). The CDR3 has 15 amino acids. The germline gives CDR1 SQVTM, CDR2 ANQGSEA. V was cut by 5 bases and J by 6 bases, with 22 bases left in between.

The rearrangement joins TRBV4-3 to TRBJ1-1, with 10 bases fitting TRBD1. CDR1 and CDR2 (germline): LGHNA, YSLEER. CDR3 size: 15 residues. Trimming took 2 bases from V and 6 from J; bases not matched to a gene: 6. CDR3 coding DNA: TGCGCCAGCAGCCAAAGGACAGGGGGTCTCGCTGAAGCTTTCTTT. Protein: CASSQRTGGLAEAFF.